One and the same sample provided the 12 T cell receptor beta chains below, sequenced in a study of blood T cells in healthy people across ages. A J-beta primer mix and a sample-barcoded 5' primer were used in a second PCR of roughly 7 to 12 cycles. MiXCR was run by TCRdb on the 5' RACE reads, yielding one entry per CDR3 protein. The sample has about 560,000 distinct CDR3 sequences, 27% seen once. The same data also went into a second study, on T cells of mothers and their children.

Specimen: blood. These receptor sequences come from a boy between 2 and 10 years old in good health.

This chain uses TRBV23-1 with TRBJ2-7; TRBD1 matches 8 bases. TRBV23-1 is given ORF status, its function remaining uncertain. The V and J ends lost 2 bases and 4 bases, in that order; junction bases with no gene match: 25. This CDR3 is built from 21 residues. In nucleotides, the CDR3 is TGCGCCAGCAGTCAAAATCGAAAATGGGAACAGGGGGATCCATTGGGATACGAGCAGTACTTC. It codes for CASSQNRKWEQGDPLGYEQYF.

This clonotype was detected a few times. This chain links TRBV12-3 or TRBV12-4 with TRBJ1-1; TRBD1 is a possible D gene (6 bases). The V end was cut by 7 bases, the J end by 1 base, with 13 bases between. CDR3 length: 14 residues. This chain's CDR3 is CASTVGGPNTEAFF. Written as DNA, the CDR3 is TGTGCCAGCACCGTGGGGGGCCCGAACACTGAAGCTTTCTTT.

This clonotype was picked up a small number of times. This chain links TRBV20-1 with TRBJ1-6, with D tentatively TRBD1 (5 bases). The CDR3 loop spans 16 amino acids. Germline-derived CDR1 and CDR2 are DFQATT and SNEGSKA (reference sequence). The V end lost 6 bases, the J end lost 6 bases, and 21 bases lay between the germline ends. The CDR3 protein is CSARRGGLPLNSPLHF. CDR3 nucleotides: TGCAGTGCCCGGCGGGGGGGTCTTCCCCTTAATTCACCCCTCCACTTT.

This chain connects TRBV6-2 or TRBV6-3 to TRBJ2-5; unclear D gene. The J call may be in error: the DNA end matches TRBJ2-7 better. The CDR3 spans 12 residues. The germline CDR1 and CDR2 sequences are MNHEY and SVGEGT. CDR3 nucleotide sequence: TGTGCCAGCAGTCCCTGGGCGCGCGAGCAGTACTTC. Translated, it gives CASSPWAREQYF.

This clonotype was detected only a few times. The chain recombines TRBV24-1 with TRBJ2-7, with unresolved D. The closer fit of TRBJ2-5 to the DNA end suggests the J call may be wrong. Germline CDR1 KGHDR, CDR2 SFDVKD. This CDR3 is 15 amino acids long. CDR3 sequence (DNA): TGTGCCACCAGTGATTTGGTAGGTGGCCAAGAGACCCAGTACTTC. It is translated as CATSDLVGGQETQYF.

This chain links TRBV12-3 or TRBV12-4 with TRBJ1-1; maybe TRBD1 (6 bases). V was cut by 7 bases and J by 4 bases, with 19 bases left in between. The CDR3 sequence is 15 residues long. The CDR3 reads CASTPWGREGTEAFF. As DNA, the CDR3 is TGTGCCAGCACCCCGTGGGGGCGCGAGGGCACTGAAGCTTTCTTT.

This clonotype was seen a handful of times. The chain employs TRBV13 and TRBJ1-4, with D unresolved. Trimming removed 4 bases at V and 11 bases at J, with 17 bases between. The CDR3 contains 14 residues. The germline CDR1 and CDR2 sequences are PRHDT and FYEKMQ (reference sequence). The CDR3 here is CASSSSVRKRKLFF. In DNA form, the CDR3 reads TGTGCCAGCAGCTCCTCGGTACGAAAGAGGAAACTGTTTTTT.

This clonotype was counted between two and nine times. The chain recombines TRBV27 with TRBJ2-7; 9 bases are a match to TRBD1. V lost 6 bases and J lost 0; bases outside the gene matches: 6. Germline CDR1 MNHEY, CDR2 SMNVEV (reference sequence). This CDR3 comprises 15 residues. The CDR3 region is CASRPGTGPSYEQYF. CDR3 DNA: TGTGCCAGCAGGCCCGGGACAGGGCCCTCCTACGAGCAGTACTTC.

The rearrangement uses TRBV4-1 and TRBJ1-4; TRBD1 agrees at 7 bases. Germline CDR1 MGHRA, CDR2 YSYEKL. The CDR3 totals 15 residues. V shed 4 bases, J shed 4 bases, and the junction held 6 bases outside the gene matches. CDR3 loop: CASSLARGDNEKLFF. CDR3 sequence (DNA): TGCGCCAGCAGCCTAGCCAGGGGGGATAATGAAAAACTGTTTTTT.

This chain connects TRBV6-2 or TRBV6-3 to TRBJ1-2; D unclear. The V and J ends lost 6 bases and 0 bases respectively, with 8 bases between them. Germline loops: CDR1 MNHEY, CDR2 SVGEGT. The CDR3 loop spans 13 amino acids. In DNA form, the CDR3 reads TGTGCCAGCAGGGAACAAGCTAACTATGGCTACACCTTC. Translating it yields CASREQANYGYTF.

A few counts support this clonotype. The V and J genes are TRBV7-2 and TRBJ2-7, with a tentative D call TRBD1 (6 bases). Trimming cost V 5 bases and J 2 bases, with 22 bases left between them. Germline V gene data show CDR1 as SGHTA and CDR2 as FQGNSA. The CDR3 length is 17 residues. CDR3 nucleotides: TGTGCCAGCAGCACACAACGGGGCAGGGGCTTAACCTACGAGCAGTACTTC. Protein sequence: CASSTQRGRGLTYEQYF.

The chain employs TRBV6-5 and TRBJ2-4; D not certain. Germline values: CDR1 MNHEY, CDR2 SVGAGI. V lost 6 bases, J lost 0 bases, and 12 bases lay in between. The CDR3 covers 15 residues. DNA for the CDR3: TGTGCCAGCAGGCCTCGAGTTTTAGCCAAAAACATTCAGTACTTC. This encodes CASRPRVLAKNIQYF.